This T cell receptor beta chain came from a study of blood T cell repertoires in COVID-19. The overall study: Acute and convalescent COVID-19 samples came from the United States, Italy and Spain. T cells, B-cell-depleted T cells, or PBMCs supplied cDNA or gDNA.

The trim removed 6 bases at V and 3 bases at J, leaving 5 bases unmatched. The CDR3 is made up of 15 amino acids. Germline V gene sequence: CDR1 MDHEN, CDR2 SYDVKM. How the authors handled the data: Amplified reference gene primers provided the basis for estimating nucleated cell counts. Assay used: immunoSEQ multiplex PCR; TCRdb lists only in-frame clones, some missing. That table is the source of V, J and clone size, and D and trimming were worked out from the DNA. The sample lists about 130,000 clones; about 81% were seen once. Patients at the Seattle site were enrolled during active infection and followed longitudinally.

The origin of this receptor is a man aged 30 to 39 with COVID-19, enrolled during active disease. Sequences were obtained from peripheral blood. The rearrangement links TRBV28 to TRBJ1-6, with 7 positions matching TRBD1. The DNA for the CDR3 is TGTGCCAGCAGACAAAGACAGGGCTATAATTCACCCCTCCACTTT. This codes for CASRQRQGYNSPLHF.